The 9 T cell receptor beta chains below all came from one sample that was sequenced in a study of blood T cell repertoires in COVID-19. Only in-frame clones appear in the TCRdb table, and some are missing; sequencing was by immunoSEQ multiplex PCR. The sample includes about 140,000 clones, around 90% of them seen just once. The sequencing input was peripheral blood. The receptor set was obtained from a man aged 70 or older with acute or convalescent COVID-19.

The chain couples TRBV19 to TRBJ2-1; D is possibly TRBD2 (6 bases). This CDR3 region has 15 residues. Germline V gives CDR1 LNHDA, CDR2 SQIVND (reference sequence). V gave up 5 bases and J gave up 3 bases, with 14 bases separating them. The CDR3: CASSPRRALYNEQFF. The DNA for the CDR3 is TGTGCCAGTAGTCCTCGGAGGGCCCTCTACAATGAGCAGTTCTTC.

The chain recombines TRBV27 with TRBJ2-7; D not resolved. The V gene lost 3 bases and the J gene lost 0 bases, with 12 bases spanning the gap. This CDR3 has 15 residues. From germline, CDR1 is MNHEY and CDR2 SMNVEV (reference sequence). This CDR3 is CASSLNRRSSYEQYF. CDR3 coding DNA: TGTGCCAGCAGTTTGAATAGGAGAAGCTCCTACGAGCAGTACTTC.

CDR3 DNA: TGCGCCAGCAGCATGGGAGCGGGGGGATTCTACGAGCAGTACTTC. It encodes CASSMGAGGFYEQYF. V gene TRBV5-1 combines with J gene TRBJ2-7; 9 bases map to TRBD2. Germline CDR1 SGHRS, CDR2 YFSETQ. Unmatched junction bases numbered 8, after V lost 4 bases and J lost 3 bases. The CDR3 extends over 15 amino acids.

The CDR3 region is CASSRTGTSGRDRSYNEQFF. The CDR3 coding sequence is TGTGCCAGCAGCCGAACGGGGACTAGCGGGAGGGATCGCTCCTACAATGAGCAGTTCTTC. The chain uses TRBV3-1 (or the pseudogene TRBV3-2) and TRBJ2-1; 16 bases align to TRBD2. The germline V gene encodes CDR1 LGHDT and CDR2 YNNKEL (reference sequence). The CDR3 length is 20 residues. The trim removed 4 bases at V and 0 bases at J, leaving 9 bases unmatched.

The chain links TRBV29-1 to TRBJ1-2; tentatively, D is TRBD1 (6 bases). Germline values: CDR1 SQVTM, CDR2 ANQGSEA. The V gene lost 3 bases and the J gene lost 1 base, with 9 bases spanning the gap. This CDR3 has 13 residues. DNA of the CDR3: TGCAGCGTTGATGGGGGCCTTAACTATGGCTACACCTTC. It encodes CSVDGGLNYGYTF.

The CDR3: CASSPGTGGSYGYTF. Here the CDR3 DNA reads TGTGCCAGCAGCCCAGGGACAGGGGGTAGCTATGGCTACACCTTC. The chain has TRBV7-8 and TRBJ1-2, with TRBD1 matching over 11 bases. Germline V gene lookup returns CDR1 SGHVS and CDR2 FQNEAQ. This CDR3 spans 15 amino acids. V dropped 5 bases and J dropped 4; count of bases not matched to a gene: 6. The variable domain in full, with the rest retrieved from reference TRBV7-8 and TRBJ1-2, is GAGVSQSPRYKVAKRGQDVALRCDPISGHVSLFWYQQALGQGPEFLTYFQNEAQLDKSGLPSDRFFAERPEGSVSTLKIQRTQQEDSAVYLCASSPGTGGSYGYTFGSGTRLTVV.

This clone has only one observation. The V and J genes are TRBV3-1 (or the pseudogene TRBV3-2) and TRBJ2-3; 11 bases map to TRBD2. The CDR3 runs to 16 residues. The germline V gene has CDR1 LGHDT and CDR2 YNNKEL (reference sequence). V dropped 4 bases and J dropped 2; count of bases not matched to a gene: 5. CDR3 protein: CASSPGTSGITDTQYF. CDR3 nucleotides: TGTGCCAGCAGCCCCGGGACTAGCGGAATCACAGATACGCAGTATTTT.

This clone has a single count. V is TRBV29-1 and J is TRBJ2-7, with 14 nucleotides matching TRBD2. Germline V CDR1 and CDR2: SQVTM, ANQGSEA. The CDR3 length is 15 residues. The trim removed 6 bases at V and 5 bases at J, leaving 9 bases unmatched. CDR3 residues: CSVAGLAGEIDEQYF. The DNA of the CDR3 is TGCAGCGTCGCGGGACTAGCGGGAGAGATTGACGAGCAGTACTTC.

The chain recombines TRBV14 with TRBJ1-1, with D unresolved. The germline CDR1 and CDR2 sequences are SGHDN and FVKESK. V shed 2 bases and J shed 0 bases, with 10 bases lying between them. The CDR3 length is 15 residues. CDR3 residues: CASSQTSDLNTEAFF. The CDR3 nucleotides read TGTGCCAGCAGCCAAACTAGTGATCTGAACACTGAAGCTTTCTTT.